Following are 29 T cell receptor beta chains from one sample sequenced in a study of CD8+CD57+ T cells in acquired aplastic anemia. Flow cytometry had shown expanded CD8+CD57+ cells in the patients chosen for sequencing. Genomic DNA, serving as template, underwent TCR beta VDJ and CDR3 profiling. TCRdb re-called the reads with MiXCR, one entry per CDR3 protein. The sample carries more than 250,000 distinct CDR3 sequences, 82% recorded once. Sequenced material: sorted CD4+, CD8+, or CD8+CD57+ T cells (not recorded which) from PBMCs. The source of these receptors is a human donor with aplastic anemia.

The chain carries TRBV19 and TRBJ1-2; 7 bases are a match to TRBD1. CDR3 length: 17 residues. Germline loops: CDR1 LNHDA, CDR2 SQIVND (reference sequence). With V trimmed by 3 bases and J by 4 bases, 14 bases remained unmatched. CDR3 DNA sequence: TGTGCCAGTAGTATCCTCGGGGGTGTAAGGACAGGCTATGGCTACACCTTC. This encodes CASSILGGVRTGYGYTF. The full variable domain, with the rest looked up from reference TRBV19 and TRBJ1-2, is DGGITQSPKYLFRKEGQNVTLSCEQNLNHDAMYWYRQDPGQGLRLIYYSQIVNDFQKGDIAEGYSVSREKKESFPLTVTSAQKNPTAFYLCASSILGGVRTGYGYTFGSGTRLTVV.

This chain uses TRBV29-1 with TRBJ1-1; TRBD1 agrees at 7 bases. The CDR3 covers 13 residues. Trimming cost V 7 bases and J 1 base; bases outside gene matches: 6. Germline CDR1 and CDR2: SQVTM and ANQGSEA. The CDR3 DNA reads TGCAGCGGCGCTGGACAGGCGAACACTGAAGCTTTCTTT. It encodes CSGAGQANTEAFF.

As concerns this clonotype: An end of the junction does not agree with germline; a read error may underlie this. This chain uses TRBV15 with TRBJ2-3, with a weak D call TRBD2 (5 bases). The CDR3 length is 14 residues. Germline values: CDR1 LNHNV, CDR2 YYDKDF (reference sequence). The CDR3 here is CASSLERGRDKLYF. The CDR3 DNA reads as TGTGCCAGCAGCTTAGAGAGAGGTCGGGATAAGCTGTATTTT.

This clonotype was seen a handful of times. The chain links TRBV24-1 to TRBJ1-2; no firm D call. The CDR3 runs 12 residues. The V and J ends lost 10 bases and 8 bases respectively, with 16 bases between them. Germline V gene lookup returns CDR1 KGHDR and CDR2 SFDVKD. CDR3 sequence (DNA): TGTGCCACAGGGTTGAGGGCGGAAGGCTACACCTTC. Protein: CATGLRAEGYTF.

V usage is TRBV20-1 and J usage is TRBJ2-5, with a possible D match to TRBD2 (6 bases). The germline V gene encodes CDR1 DFQATT and CDR2 SNEGSKA (reference sequence). This CDR3 is built from 14 residues. The V gene lost 0 bases and the J gene lost 5 bases, with 13 bases spanning the gap. This CDR3 reads CSAREPGLRETQYF. CDR3 DNA: TGCAGTGCTAGAGAACCGGGACTGAGGGAGACCCAGTACTTC.

For this clonotype: The junction does not match germline at one end; this may be a read error. The genes are TRBV5-6 and TRBJ1-2, with unresolved D. The CDR3 loop spans 15 amino acids. Germline CDR1 is SGHDT and CDR2 is YYEEEE. Here the CDR3 reads CASSPRAENNYGYTF. DNA for the CDR3: TGTGCGAGCAGCCCTCGGGCGGAGAATAACTATGGCTACACCTTC.

The V gene is TRBV7-2, the J gene TRBJ2-1; possible D gene TRBD2, 5 bases. V shed 3 bases and J shed 9 bases, with 21 bases lying between them. Germline CDR1 and CDR2: SGHTA and FQGNSA. This CDR3 spans 16 amino acids. The CDR3 DNA sequence: TGTGCCAGCAGCTTTCAAGGAGGCGCCGACTATGGTGAGCAGTTCTTC. Translated: CASSFQGGADYGEQFF.

As concerns this clonotype: The conserved final phenylalanine or tryptophan is absent from the CDR3, which likely points to a read error. The chain links TRBV2 to TRBJ1-1; D gene unclear. Per the germline V gene, CDR1 is SNHLY and CDR2 is FYNNEI. CDR3 length: 15 residues. V lost 5 bases to trimming and J lost 0 bases, with 13 bases between them. In DNA, the CDR3 is TGTGCCAGCAGTTTAACGCCAGGCATGAACACTGAAGCTTTCTGT. The encoded protein is CASSLTPGMNTEAFC.

The chain joins TRBV7-9 to TRBJ2-7, with a weak D call TRBD1 (7 bases). The CDR3 runs 18 residues. The germline V gene encodes CDR1 SEHNR and CDR2 FQNEAQ (reference sequence). V was clipped by 5 bases and J by 2 bases, with 25 bases between them. The CDR3 is CASSLHTGGTAFTYEQYV. In DNA, the CDR3 is TGTGCCAGCAGCCTACATACAGGCGGGACAGCCTTTACCTACGAGCAGTACGTC.

V usage is TRBV7-9 and J usage is TRBJ1-6; D unclear. Germline-derived CDR1 and CDR2 are SEHNR and FQNEAQ (reference sequence). The CDR3 has 15 amino acids. V lost 5 bases and J lost 19, with 27 bases in between. The CDR3 DNA reads as TGTGCCAGCAGCGCCCGACTAGCGGGAGGTCCCGATACGCACTTT. This translates into CASSARLAGGPDTHF.

Notes on this clonotype: Its ends do not fully match the called genes, so a read error is possible. This sequence joins TRBV19 and TRBJ1-1, with a weak D call TRBD1 (6 bases). The CDR3 sequence is 15 residues long. CDR1 is LNHDA and CDR2 is SQIVND in the germline V gene (reference sequence). CDR3 loop: CASSIEGTSYTEDFF. CDR3 bases: TGTGCCAGTAGTATAGAGGGGACATCCTACACTGAGGATTTCTTC.

The gene calls are TRBV2 and TRBJ1-2; D is possibly TRBD1 (5 bases). The DNA end favors TRBJ2-7, so the J call may be wrong. The CDR3 is 15 residues long. Germline V CDR1 and CDR2: SNHLY, FYNNEI. CDR3 loop: CASSLPGPVLYGQYF. The CDR3, as DNA: TGTGCCAGCAGTTTGCCAGGGCCCGTACTCTATGGGCAGTACTTC.

As concerns this clonotype: The junction departs from the called germline gene at one end, perhaps through a read error. This sequence joins TRBV2 and TRBJ2-3; D tentatively reads TRBD1 or TRBD2 (5 bases each). The CDR3 is made up of 13 amino acids. Germline V gene sequence: CDR1 SNHLY, CDR2 FYNNEI. The CDR3 DNA is TGTGCCAGCAGCGACGCGGGCACAGGTACGCAGTATTTT. It is translated as CASSDAGTGTQYF.

The J gene is TRBJ1-1, the V gene TRBV7-9, with D unclear. The CDR3 has 15 amino acids. CDR1 is SEHNR and CDR2 is FQNEAQ in the germline V gene (reference sequence). Trimming removed 9 bases at V and 14 bases at J, with 31 bases between. The CDR3 region has the DNA TGTGCCAGTAGCATAGCTATCGAAGCCAACAATGAGCAGTTCTTT. It is translated as CASSIAIEANNEQFF.

In regard to this clonotype: One end of the junction is discordant with germline, which a read error may explain. The chain employs TRBV2 and TRBJ2-4; either TRBD1 or TRBD2 may fit D (6 bases each). Germline CDR1 and CDR2: SNHLY and FYNNEI. The CDR3 is 12 amino acids. The CDR3 DNA reads as TGTGCCAGCGGTGGAGGGGGGATCCATGAGCACTTC. Translated, it gives CASGGGGIHEHF.

As for this clonotype: One junction end does not reproduce the germline sequence, and a read error may be involved. The rearrangement uses TRBV2 and TRBJ2-3; D gene uncertain. The DNA end is more similar to TRBJ2-7, so the J call may be wrong. This CDR3 spans 14 amino acids. Germline values: CDR1 SNHLY, CDR2 FYNNEI. CDR3 in amino acids: CASSDGGHFYKQYF. The CDR3 DNA reads as TGTGCCAGCAGCGATGGTGGGCATTTCTACAAGCAGTACTTC.

The CDR3 DNA reads as TGCAGTGCTACCCTCGGGGATAGCGGAATAGATACGCAGTATTTT. It encodes CSATLGDSGIDTQYF. The V call is TRBV20-1, the J call TRBJ2-3; D is perhaps TRBD2 (6 bases). CDR1 is DFQATT, CDR2 SNEGSKA, per germline (reference sequence). This CDR3 has 15 residues. V lost 4 bases and J lost 5, with 19 bases in between.

In the case of this clonotype: One end of the junction is discordant with germline, which a read error may explain. The rearrangement joins TRBV7-9 to TRBJ2-6; D possibly corresponds to TRBD2 (6 bases). The germline V gene encodes CDR1 SEHNR and CDR2 FQNEAQ (reference sequence). The CDR3 is 16 amino acids. The CDR3 DNA reads as TGTGCCAGCAGCCGAGCGGGTAGCTACGGGGCCTACGTCCTGACTTTC. As protein: CASSRAGSYGAYVLTF.

In regard to this clonotype: At one of its ends the junction is not consistent with the germline gene, which may arise from a read error. V and J are TRBV12-3 or TRBV12-4 and TRBJ1-6, with no clear D. This CDR3 contains 14 residues. CDR3 amino acids: CASSPTSYNPPLHF. Here the CDR3 DNA reads TGTGCCAGCAGTCCGACCTCCTATAATCCACCCCTCCACTTT.

This clonotype was detected once. This could be a read error, since a much larger clone is one nucleotide away. This CDR3 fails to terminate in the conserved phenylalanine or tryptophan, so it likely reflects a read error. V usage is TRBV5-6 and J usage is TRBJ2-1; 8 bases map to TRBD2. Germline CDR1 SGHDT, CDR2 YYEEEE. The CDR3 is 16 residues long. With V trimmed by 2 bases and J by 8 bases, 12 bases remained unmatched. CDR3 bases: TGTGCCAGCAGCTTTGAGAGGGGCGGGGGGAGCGATGAGCAGTTCTTA. It yields the protein CASSFERGGGSDEQFL.

V and J are TRBV7-3 and TRBJ2-7, with TRBD1 matching 8 bases. The ends lost 5 bases at V and 5 bases at J; junction bases unmatched: 8. Per the germline V gene, CDR1 is SGHTA and CDR2 is FQGTGA. The CDR3 runs to 14 residues. The CDR3 here is CASSLTGQVDEQYF. The CDR3 bases are TGTGCCAGCAGCCTTACGGGACAGGTCGACGAGCAGTACTTC.

A remark on this clonotype: A read error may account for a junction end that differs from germline. The chain carries TRBV7-3 and TRBJ2-7, with D unclear. The CDR3 totals 15 residues. Germline V lookup: CDR1 SGHTA, CDR2 FQGTGA. Here the CDR3 reads CASSLTHTDTQYFYF. CDR3 DNA: TGCGCCAGCAGCTTAACCCACACAGATACCCAGTATTTTTACTTC. The full variable domain, its missing parts supplied by reference TRBV7-3 and TRBJ2-7, is GAGVSQTPSNKVTEKGKYVELRCDPISGHTALYWYRQSLGQGPEFLIYFQGTGAADDSGLPNDRFFAVRPEGSVSTLKIQRTERGDSAVYLCASSLTHTDTQYFYFGPGTRLTVT.

Notes on this clonotype: Since no conserved phenylalanine or tryptophan closes the CDR3, a read error is the likely cause. Because the CDR3's place on the DNA is in doubt, the DNA is left out and the CDR3 is given as listed by TCRdb. V is TRBV15 and J is TRBJ2-6; the tabulated D call, TRBD2, remains unverified against the DNA. Counting both end residues, the CDR3 totals 16 amino acids. In germline, CDR1 is LNHNV, CDR2 YYDKDF (reference sequence). This CDR3 is CASSIGSGHGANVLTL.

Of note for this clonotype: It is likely a read error, because the conserved phenylalanine at the end of the CDR3 is missing. The limits of the CDR3 on the DNA are not certain, so only TCRdb's listed CDR3 is given. The gene calls are TRBV9 and TRBJ1-4; the listed D gene, TRBD1, was not tested against the DNA. The CDR3 is 12 amino acids in total, end residues counted. Germline lookup yields CDR1 SGDLS and CDR2 YYNGEE. CDR3 sequence: CASGTGGEKLLH.

V gene TRBV9 combines with J gene TRBJ2-1; D is ambiguous. Germline CDR1 is SGDLS and CDR2 is YYNGEE. This CDR3 is built from 16 residues. Trimming left V 3 bases short and J 9 bases short, with 22 bases between. CDR3 residues: CASSEGSGTRHFEQFF. The CDR3 DNA reads as TGTGCCAGCAGCGAAGGGTCAGGAACGCGGCATTTTGAGCAGTTCTTC.

A note on this clonotype: This is likely a read error, given that the CDR3 carries no conserved phenylalanine or tryptophan at its end. The DNA is left out, because the CDR3 cannot be placed on it with certainty; the CDR3 is given as TCRdb lists it. The V call is TRBV9, the J call TRBJ1-1; the table's TRBD1 call for D was not verified on the DNA. The V gene's germline CDR1 is SGDLS and CDR2 YYNGEE. The CDR3 comprises 15 residues, both ends counted. The CDR3 protein is CASSENRGVTGATFL.

Regarding this clonotype: The junction departs from the called germline gene at one end, perhaps through a read error. This rearrangement joins TRBV7-3 to TRBJ2-3, with 8 bases matching TRBD2. The CDR3 sequence is 14 residues long. Looked up from germline, CDR1 is SGHTA and CDR2 is FQGTGA. This CDR3 is CASSFAGGPGTETF. The CDR3 region has the DNA TGTGCCAGCAGCTTTGCGGGGGGTCCCGGTACGGAGACCTTT. The entire variable domain, with the rest obtained from reference TRBV7-3 and TRBJ2-3, is as follows: GAGVSQTPSNKVTEKGKYVELRCDPISGHTALYWYRQSLGQGPEFLIYFQGTGAADDSGLPNDRFFAVRPEGSVSTLKIQRTERGDSAVYLCASSFAGGPGTETFGPGTRLTVL.

The chain uses TRBV15 and TRBJ2-1; D not certain. The DNA end is more similar to TRBJ2-7, so the J call may be wrong. This CDR3 has 14 residues. Germline lookup yields CDR1 LNHNV and CDR2 YYDKDF (reference sequence). For the CDR3, the DNA is TGTGCCACCAGCAGAGCTAGTCGGAAGGTGAAGCAGTACTTC. Protein product: CATSRASRKVKQYF.

This clonotype was recorded a few times. The V and J genes are TRBV2 and TRBJ1-2; weak D call: TRBD1 (5 bases). V was cut by 3 bases and J by 7 bases, with 9 bases left in between. The germline gives CDR1 SNHLY, CDR2 FYNNEI. The CDR3 totals 12 residues. The CDR3 nucleotides read TGTGCCAGCAGTGAGGCAGGGTCTGGCTACACCTTC. Its translation: CASSEAGSGYTF.